This T cell receptor (beta chain) was obtained from a study of CD8+ T cells in alopecia areata. Study results and limitations: Compared with mice, patients displayed less clear TCR sharing, possibly for HLA-related reasons. In scalp samples, resident alphabeta T cells of normal skin are also sequenced. Greater clonality was observed in lesional scalp samples, especially alopecia totalis/universalis, versus normal scalp.

This CDR3 comprises 16 residues. V lost 0 bases and J lost 7, with 18 bases in between. CDR1 GTSNPN and CDR2 SVGIG come from the germline V gene (reference sequence). After isolation, RNA underwent reverse transcription to generate cDNA as the sequencing template. Clones were sequenced by immunoSEQ multiplex PCR, and TCRdb holds only the in-frame ones, with some missing. The table records 120,000 or so clones, about 50% of them present only once. Specimens obtained from alopecia areata patients comprised lesional scalp punch biopsies and peripheral blood. This clone has more than one count but fewer than ten. The antigen remains unidentified.

This rearrangement joins TRBV30 to TRBJ1-4, with D tentatively TRBD1 (5 bases). Sample: NKG2D-low CD8+ T cells sorted from blood. The sequence was collected from a human donor with alopecia areata. CDR3 bases: TGTGCCTGGAGTGTCGGGTTAGGGGCGGGCGGTGAAAAACTGTTTTTT. Its protein product is CAWSVGLGAGGEKLFF.